This record looks at one T cell receptor beta chain sequence and its context. It has no known antigen specificity. No base-level quality is on record; no much larger clone is a single base apart. PBMCs were isolated by Ficoll-Paque density gradient centrifugation. These data originate in a study of T-cell memory formation after mild COVID-19 (dated by TCRdb to the early 2020s). Background for the entire study: Most TCR sequence clusters were specific to one of the two donors. Longitudinal TCRalpha and TCRbeta repertoire sequencing tracked T-cell clones expanding and contracting after mild COVID-19 in a couple of donors. The cohort was made up of two young adult volunteers, one female and one male, who were previously healthy. Here is what the overall study found, with its caveats: Only a couple of mild cases were covered by the study, and larger cohorts that include severe cases with pre-infection samples were considered necessary. Contracting CD4+ clones appeared mostly in the CM and EM memory subsets, whereas CD8+ clones were enriched in EMRA. Clones that contracted from day 15 to 85 showed balanced CD4/CD8 phenotypes, whereas a second wave of clones that expanded from day 15 to 37 leaned towards CD4+. SARS-CoV-2 specificity of the second-wave clones peaking on day 37 was not confirmed. The detection of some responding clones in pre-infection memory suggests that pre-existing cross-reactive memory T cells joined the SARS-CoV-2 response.

The germline V gene supplies CDR1 MNHEY and CDR2 SVGEGT. The CDR3 covers 15 residues, taking in both the cysteine and the phenylalanine. The DNA shown is the 45-base CDR3, in frame from base 1. The germline ends are 17 bases apart after V is trimmed by 7 bases and J by 1 base. Reads for this sample came from an Illumina NovaSeq 6000. TCRalpha and TCRbeta cDNA libraries were constructed by 5'RACE with constant-segment primers, with sample barcodes and unique molecular identifiers being introduced. RNA was extracted from every sample with Trizol reagent. The libraries were amplified in two PCR steps, and the second step added a second sample barcode and Illumina TruSeq adapters. The libraries were sequenced on an Illumina NovaSeq using 2 x 150 bp paired-end reads. The authors' pipeline ran thus. The reads were demultiplexed and collapsed into UMI-guided consensus sequences using migec v1.2.7. Using mixcr v2.1.11, the UMI consensuses were aligned to TRA and TRB V and J templates and assembled into clonotypes. Expanded or contracted clonotypes were those called significant by both edgeR and NoisET, with noise models trained on biological replicates. For edgeR calls, a false discovery rate-adjusted p below 0.01 and a log2 fold-change threshold of 1 were applied. As an exploratory analysis of dynamics, PCA with hierarchical clustering was applied to max-normalized trajectories of the 1000 most abundant clonotypes. Separately sequenced CD4+ and CD8+ repertoires were used to assign the CD4 or CD8 phenotype of responding clones. The public sequencing data were trimmed at Q25 with fastp and processed into clonotypes with MiXCR by TCRdb, which kept only in-frame beta chains. Entries are consolidated by CDR3 protein sequence, retaining the most common genes and DNA. The V and J calls shown here were made by TCRdb, not taken from the authors' results. The sample includes about 110,000 distinct CDR3 sequences, with 15% to 20% observed a single time. The biggest ten clones account for 5% to 6.5% of the sample.

Recombination joined TRBV6-2 or TRBV6-3 with TRBJ2-7; no D gene is confidently identified. The sequence derives from a man aged 18 to 29 who had mild COVID-19 (a few samples of this study predate the infection). The sample titles of this study are shuffled in the database, so cell type and time point are left out; the donor was told from shared clones. Material for sequencing was PBMCs or a T cell subset sorted from them (not recorded which). The nucleotide sequence is given as TGTGCCAGCACCCGACATGAGGTGGGGTCCTACGAGCAGTACTTC. Its coded protein is CASTRHEVGSYEQYF.